This note documents a single T cell receptor beta chain sequence. Unmatched junction bases numbered 1, after V lost 2 bases and J lost 0 bases. This CDR3 is built from 16 residues. Per the germline V gene, CDR1 is SGHRS and CDR2 is YFSETQ. This sample is drawn from a study of blood T cell repertoires in COVID-19. On the study more broadly: There were acute and convalescent COVID-19 samples, and they came from the United States, Italy and Spain. In each case, the material was cDNA or gDNA derived from T cells, B-cell-depleted T cells, or PBMCs.

Some clones are missing from TCRdb's copy, which holds only in-frame ones; the method was immunoSEQ multiplex PCR. This table holds approximately 210,000 clones, approximately 86% found once. The source of this sequence is a man aged 35-49 years with acute or convalescent COVID-19. Sequenced: peripheral blood. The chain couples TRBV5-1 to TRBJ2-3; 12 nucleotides align to TRBD2. For the CDR3, the DNA is TGCGCCAGCAGCTTCGGACTAGCGGGGAGCACAGATACGCAGTATTTT. Amino acid sequence: CASSFGLAGSTDTQYF.